The clone carrying this T cell receptor (beta chain) was detected many times. One entry per CDR3 protein results from TCRdb running MiXCR on the 5' RACE reads. The sample records about 35,000 distinct CDR3 sequences, under 7.5% being singletons. Trimming cost V 4 bases and J 8 bases, with 13 bases left between them. CDR1 SGHRS and CDR2 YFSETQ come from the germline V gene. CDR3 length: 14 amino acids. These data are taken from a study of neurological immune-mediated disorders. This clonotype was sampled from a woman between 35 and 50 years old in good health. This rearrangement joins TRBV5-1 to TRBJ1-6; D gene ambiguous. Sequencing input: PBMCs. CDR3 residues: CASSPGGLYSPLHF. CDR3 nucleotide sequence: TGCGCCAGCAGCCCCGGAGGGCTGTATTCACCCCTCCACTTT.